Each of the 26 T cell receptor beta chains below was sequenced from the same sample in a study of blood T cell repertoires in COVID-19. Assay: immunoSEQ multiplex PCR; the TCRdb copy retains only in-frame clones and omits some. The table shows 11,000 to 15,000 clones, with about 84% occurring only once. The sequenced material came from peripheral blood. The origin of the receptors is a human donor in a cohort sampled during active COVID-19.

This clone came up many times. The CDR3 DNA follows: TGTGCCAGCAGTCTTCGGGGAGCTCAAGAGACCCAGTACTTC. Translating it yields CASSLRGAQETQYF. The chain employs TRBV7-9 and TRBJ2-5, with D possibly matching TRBD2 (5 bases). This CDR3 comprises 14 residues. CDR1 and CDR2 from the germline V gene are SEHNR and FQNEAQ (reference sequence). The ends were cut back, 6 bases at V and 2 bases at J, with 13 bases in the middle.

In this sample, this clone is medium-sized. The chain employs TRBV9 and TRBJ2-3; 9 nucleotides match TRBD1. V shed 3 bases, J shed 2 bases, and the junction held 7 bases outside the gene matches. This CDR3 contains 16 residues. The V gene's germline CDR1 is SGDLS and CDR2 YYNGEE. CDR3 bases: TGTGCCAGCAGCGCCGGACAGGGGTCTTCCACAGATACGCAGTATTTT. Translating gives CASSAGQGSSTDTQYF.

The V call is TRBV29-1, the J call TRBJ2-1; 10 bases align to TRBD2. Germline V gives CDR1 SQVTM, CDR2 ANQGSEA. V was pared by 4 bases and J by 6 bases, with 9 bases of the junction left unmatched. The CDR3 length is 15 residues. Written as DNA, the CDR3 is TGCAGCGTTGTAAGAGGGACTAGCGCTTCCAATGAGCAGTTCTTC. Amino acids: CSVVRGTSASNEQFF.

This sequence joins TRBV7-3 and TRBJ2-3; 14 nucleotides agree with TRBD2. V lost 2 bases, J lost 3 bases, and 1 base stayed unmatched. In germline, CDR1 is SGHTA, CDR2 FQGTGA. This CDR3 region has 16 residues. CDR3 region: CASSLGLAGGTDTQYF. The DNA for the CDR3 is TGTGCCAGCAGCTTAGGACTAGCGGGAGGAACAGATACGCAGTATTTT.

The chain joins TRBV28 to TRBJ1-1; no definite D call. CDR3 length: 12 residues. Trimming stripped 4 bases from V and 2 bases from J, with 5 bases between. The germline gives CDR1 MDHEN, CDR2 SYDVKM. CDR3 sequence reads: CASSWANTEAFF. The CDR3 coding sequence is TGTGCCAGCAGTTGGGCCAACACTGAAGCTTTCTTT.

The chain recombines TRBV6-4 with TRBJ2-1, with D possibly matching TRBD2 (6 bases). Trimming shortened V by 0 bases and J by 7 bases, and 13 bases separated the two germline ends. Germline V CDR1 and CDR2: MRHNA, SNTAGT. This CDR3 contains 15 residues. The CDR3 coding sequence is TGTGCCAGCAGTGACTCTAGCGGAGACTGGAATGAGCAGTTCTTC. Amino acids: CASSDSSGDWNEQFF.

The CDR3 sequence: CASSIRQGFLQYF. DNA for the CDR3: TGTGCCAGTAGTATACGGCAGGGGTTTTTGCAGTACTTC. The chain combines TRBV19 with TRBJ2-7; D is possibly TRBD1 (6 bases). Trimming stripped 2 bases from V and 9 bases from J, with 14 bases between. This CDR3 is built from 13 residues. Germline V CDR1 and CDR2: LNHDA, SQIVND (reference sequence).

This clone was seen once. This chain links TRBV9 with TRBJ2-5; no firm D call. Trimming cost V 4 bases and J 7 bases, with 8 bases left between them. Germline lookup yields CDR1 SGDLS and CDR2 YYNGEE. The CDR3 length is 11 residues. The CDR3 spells CASSSSRTQYF. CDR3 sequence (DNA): TGTGCCAGCAGCTCTTCGAGGACCCAGTACTTC. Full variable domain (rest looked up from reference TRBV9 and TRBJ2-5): DSGVTQTPKHLITATGQRVTLRCSPRSGDLSVYWYQQSLDQGLQFLIQYYNGEERAKGNILERFSAQQFPDLHSELNLSSLELGDSALYFCASSSSRTQYFGPGTRLLVL.

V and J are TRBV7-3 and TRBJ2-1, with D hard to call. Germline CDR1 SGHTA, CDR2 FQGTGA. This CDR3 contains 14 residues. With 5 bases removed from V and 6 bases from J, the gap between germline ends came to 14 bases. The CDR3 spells CASSITLLANEQFF. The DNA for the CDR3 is TGTGCCAGCAGCATCACCTTATTGGCCAATGAGCAGTTCTTC.

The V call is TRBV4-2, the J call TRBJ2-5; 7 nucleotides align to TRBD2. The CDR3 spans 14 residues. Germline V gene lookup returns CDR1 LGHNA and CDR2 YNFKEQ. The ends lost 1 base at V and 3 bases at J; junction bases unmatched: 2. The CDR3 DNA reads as TGTGCCAGCAGCCAAGGCGCGGGAGAAGAGACCCAGTACTTC. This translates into CASSQGAGEETQYF.

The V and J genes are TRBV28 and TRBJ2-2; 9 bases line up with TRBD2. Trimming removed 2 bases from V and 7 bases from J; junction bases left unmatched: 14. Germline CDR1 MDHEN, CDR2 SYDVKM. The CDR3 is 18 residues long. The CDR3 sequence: CASSLRQIIAGVHGELFF. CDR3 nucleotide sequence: TGTGCCAGCAGTTTAAGGCAGATAATAGCGGGAGTACACGGGGAGCTGTTTTTT. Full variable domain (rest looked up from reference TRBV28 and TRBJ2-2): DVKVTQSSRYLVKRTGEKVFLECVQDMDHENMFWYRQDPGLGLRLIYFSYDVKMKEKGDIPEGYSVSREKKERFSLILESASTNQTSMYLCASSLRQIIAGVHGELFFGEGSRLTVL.

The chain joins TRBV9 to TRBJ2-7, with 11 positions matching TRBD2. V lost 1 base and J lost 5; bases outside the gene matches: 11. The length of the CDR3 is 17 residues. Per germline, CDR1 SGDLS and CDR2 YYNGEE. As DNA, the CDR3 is TGTGCCAGCAGCGTAACGACCCTAGCGGGAGGCCGGAACGAGCAGTACTTC. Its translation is CASSVTTLAGGRNEQYF.

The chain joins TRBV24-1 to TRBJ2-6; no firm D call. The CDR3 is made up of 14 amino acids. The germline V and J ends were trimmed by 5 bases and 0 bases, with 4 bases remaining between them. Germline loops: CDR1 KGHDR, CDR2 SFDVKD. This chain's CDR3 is CATSAGSGANVLTF. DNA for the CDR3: TGTGCCACCAGTGCAGGCTCTGGGGCCAACGTCCTGACTTTC.

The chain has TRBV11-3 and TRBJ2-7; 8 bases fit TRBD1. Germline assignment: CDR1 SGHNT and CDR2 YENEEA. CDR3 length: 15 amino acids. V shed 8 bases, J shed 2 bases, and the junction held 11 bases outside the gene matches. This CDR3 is CASGPGQGLTYEQYF. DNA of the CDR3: TGTGCCAGCGGGCCCGGACAGGGTTTAACCTACGAGCAGTACTTC.

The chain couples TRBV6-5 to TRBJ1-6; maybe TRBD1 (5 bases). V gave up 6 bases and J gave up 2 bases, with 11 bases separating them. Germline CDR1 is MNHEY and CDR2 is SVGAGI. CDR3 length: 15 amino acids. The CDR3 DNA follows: TGTGCCAGCAGAAAACAGGCAGCCTATAATTCACCCCTCCACTTT. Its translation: CASRKQAAYNSPLHF.

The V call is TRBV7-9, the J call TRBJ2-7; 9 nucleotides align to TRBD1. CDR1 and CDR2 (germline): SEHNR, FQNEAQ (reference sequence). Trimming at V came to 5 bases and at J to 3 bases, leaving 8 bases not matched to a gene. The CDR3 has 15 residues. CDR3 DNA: TGTGCCAGCAGCAACCGGGACAGGGATTTCTACGAGCAGTACTTC. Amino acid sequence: CASSNRDRDFYEQYF. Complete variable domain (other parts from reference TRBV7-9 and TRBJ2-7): DTGVSQNPRHKITKRGQNVTFRCDPISEHNRLYWYRQTLGQGPEFLTYFQNEAQLEKSRLLSDRFSAERPKGSFSTLEIQRTEQGDSAMYLCASSNRDRDFYEQYFGPGTRLTVT.

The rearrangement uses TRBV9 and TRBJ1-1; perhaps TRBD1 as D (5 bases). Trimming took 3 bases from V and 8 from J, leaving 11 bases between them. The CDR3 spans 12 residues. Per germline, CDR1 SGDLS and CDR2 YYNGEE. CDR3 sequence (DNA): TGTGCCAGCAGCGGGAGGGGCAGCGAAGCTTTCTTT. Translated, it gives CASSGRGSEAFF. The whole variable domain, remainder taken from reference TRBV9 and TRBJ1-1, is DSGVTQTPKHLITATGQRVTLRCSPRSGDLSVYWYQQSLDQGLQFLIQYYNGEERAKGNILERFSAQQFPDLHSELNLSSLELGDSALYFCASSGRGSEAFFGQGTRLTVV.

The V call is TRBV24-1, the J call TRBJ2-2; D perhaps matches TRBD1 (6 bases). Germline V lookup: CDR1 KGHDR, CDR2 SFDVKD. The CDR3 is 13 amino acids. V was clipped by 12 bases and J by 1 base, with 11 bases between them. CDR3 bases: TGTGCCTCCGAGGGACAGAACACCGGGGAGCTGTTTTTT. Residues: CASEGQNTGELFF.

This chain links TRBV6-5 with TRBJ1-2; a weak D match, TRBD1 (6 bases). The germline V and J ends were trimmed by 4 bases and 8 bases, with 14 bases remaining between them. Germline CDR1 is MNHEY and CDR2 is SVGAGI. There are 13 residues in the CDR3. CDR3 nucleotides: TGTGCCAGCAGTTCAAACAGGGCGCGGGGCTACACCTTC. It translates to CASSSNRARGYTF.

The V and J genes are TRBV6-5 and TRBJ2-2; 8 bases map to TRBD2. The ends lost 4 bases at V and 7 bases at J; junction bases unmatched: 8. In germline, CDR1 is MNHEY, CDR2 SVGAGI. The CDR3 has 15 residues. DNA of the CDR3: TGTGCCAGCAGTTCCCCTGCGGGGGGAGTCGGGGAGCTGTTTTTT. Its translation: CASSSPAGGVGELFF.

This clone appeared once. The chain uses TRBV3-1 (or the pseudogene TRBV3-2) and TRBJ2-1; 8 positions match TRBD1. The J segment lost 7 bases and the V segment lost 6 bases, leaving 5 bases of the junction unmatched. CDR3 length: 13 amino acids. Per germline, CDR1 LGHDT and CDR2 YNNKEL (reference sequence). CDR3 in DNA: TGTGCCAGCAGGGGGACAGGCTTAAATGAGCAGTTCTTC. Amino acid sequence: CASRGTGLNEQFF.

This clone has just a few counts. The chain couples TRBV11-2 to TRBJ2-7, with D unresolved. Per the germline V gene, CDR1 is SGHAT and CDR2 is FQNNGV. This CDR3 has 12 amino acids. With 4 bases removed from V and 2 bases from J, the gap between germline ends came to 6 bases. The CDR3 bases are TGTGCCAGCAGCTCTGGCACCTACGAGCAGTACTTC. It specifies CASSSGTYEQYF. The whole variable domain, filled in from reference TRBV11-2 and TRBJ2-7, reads EAGVAQSPRYKIIEKRQSVAFWCNPISGHATLYWYQQILGQGPKLLIQFQNNGVVDDSQLPKDRFSAERLKGVDSTLKIQPAKLEDSAVYLCASSSGTYEQYFGPGTRLTVT.

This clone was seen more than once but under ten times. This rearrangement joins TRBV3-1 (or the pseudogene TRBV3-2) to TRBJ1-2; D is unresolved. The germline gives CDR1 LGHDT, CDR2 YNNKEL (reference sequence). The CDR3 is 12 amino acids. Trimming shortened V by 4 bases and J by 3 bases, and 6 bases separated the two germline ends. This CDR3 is CASSPGDYGYTF. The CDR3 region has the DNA TGTGCCAGCAGCCCCGGGGACTATGGCTACACCTTC.

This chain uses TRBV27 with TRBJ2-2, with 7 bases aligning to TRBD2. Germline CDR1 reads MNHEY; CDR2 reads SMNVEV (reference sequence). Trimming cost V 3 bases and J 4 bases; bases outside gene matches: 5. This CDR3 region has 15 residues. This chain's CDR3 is CASSLGLTGTGELFF. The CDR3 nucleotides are TGTGCCAGCAGTTTGGGACTAACGGGCACCGGGGAGCTGTTTTTT.

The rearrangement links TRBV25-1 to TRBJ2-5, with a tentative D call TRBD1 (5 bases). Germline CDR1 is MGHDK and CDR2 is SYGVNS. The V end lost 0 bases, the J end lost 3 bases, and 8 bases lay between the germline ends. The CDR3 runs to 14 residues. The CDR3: CASSEYKGEETQYF. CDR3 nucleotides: TGTGCCAGCAGTGAATATAAAGGGGAAGAGACCCAGTACTTC. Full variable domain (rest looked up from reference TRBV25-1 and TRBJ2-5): EADIYQTPRYLVIGTGKKITLECSQTMGHDKMYWYQQDPGMELHLIHYSYGVNSTEKGDLSSESTVSRIRTEHFPLTLESARPSHTSQYLCASSEYKGEETQYFGPGTRLLVL.

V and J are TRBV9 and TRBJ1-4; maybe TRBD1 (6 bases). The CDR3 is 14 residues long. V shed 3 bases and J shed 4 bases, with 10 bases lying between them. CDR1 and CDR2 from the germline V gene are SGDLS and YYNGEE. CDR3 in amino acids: CASSEDSLNEKLFF. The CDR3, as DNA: TGTGCCAGCAGCGAGGACAGCCTTAATGAAAAACTGTTTTTT.